This entry lists 5 T cell receptor beta chains sequenced from one sample in a study of cytomegalovirus exposure and HLA in healthy donors. The study ran its PCR with 60 Vbeta and 13 Jbeta primers. Some clones are missing from TCRdb's copy, which holds only in-frame ones; the method was immunoSEQ multiplex PCR. In the table there are 80,000 to 100,000 clones, approximately 80% of which are singletons. The sample was PBMCs. These receptors all come from a human donor in good health.

This chain uses TRBV28 with TRBJ1-2, with 10 bases that match TRBD1. The length of the CDR3 is 15 residues. J was trimmed by 7 bases and V by 4 bases; bases with no gene match: 9. The V gene's germline CDR1 is MDHEN and CDR2 SYDVKM. The CDR3 sequence is CASSSLGTGVSGYTF. CDR3 DNA sequence: TGTGCCAGCAGTTCCTTAGGGACAGGGGTTAGTGGCTACACCTTC.

The chain employs TRBV7-3 and TRBJ2-3, with TRBD2 matching 16 bases. The ends lost 5 bases at V and 3 bases at J; junction bases unmatched: 8. CDR1 and CDR2 (germline): SGHTA, FQGTGA. The CDR3 spans 18 residues. CDR3 in DNA: TGTGCCAGCAGCCCCGGGACTAGCGGGAGGGGCTCAACAGATACGCAGTATTTT. As protein: CASSPGTSGRGSTDTQYF.

The V call is TRBV29-1, the J call TRBJ2-7, with TRBD2 matching over 11 bases. V lost 3 bases, J lost 4 bases, and 8 bases stayed unmatched. Germline CDR1 reads SQVTM; CDR2 reads ANQGSEA. The length of the CDR3 is 15 residues. CDR3 residues: CSVDSLAGGRYEQYF. For the CDR3, the DNA is TGCAGCGTTGATTCGCTAGCGGGAGGACGGTACGAGCAGTACTTC.

The V and J genes are TRBV7-2 and TRBJ2-3; perhaps TRBD1 as D (6 bases). The V gene's germline CDR1 is SGHTA and CDR2 FQGNSA. The ends were cut back, 3 bases at V and 0 bases at J, with 10 bases in the middle. The CDR3 runs 15 residues. In DNA form, the CDR3 reads TGTGCCAGCAGCTTTTCAGGGGAAAGCACAGATACGCAGTATTTT. Its protein is CASSFSGESTDTQYF.

V gene TRBV4-2 combines with J gene TRBJ2-3, with a tentative D call TRBD1 (6 bases). This CDR3 is built from 13 residues. With 4 bases removed from V and 5 bases from J, the gap between germline ends came to 10 bases. Germline V gene data show CDR1 as LGHNA and CDR2 as YNFKEQ. CDR3 sequence (DNA): TGTGCCAGCAGCCGGGGGCAGGAAGATACGCAGTATTTT. Its translation: CASSRGQEDTQYF.